This TCR beta chain was found in a study of beta chain features in type 1 diabetes. In this sample, this clone turned up a few times. Germline V gene lookup returns CDR1 SGHTA and CDR2 FQGNSA. V was clipped by 5 bases and J by 2 bases, with 15 bases between them. The length of the CDR3 is 15 residues. The investigators reverse transcribed all of the isolated RNA, so they sequenced expressed TCRB transcripts. Measured with immunoSEQ multiplex PCR; TCRdb has only the in-frame clones, and not every one. The sample has approximately 150,000 clones, about 10% seen once. The sequence was obtained from a man aged 18 to 29 in good health. The sample comprised naive CD4+ T cells from blood. V gene TRBV7-2 combines with J gene TRBJ1-2; D not certain. DNA for the CDR3: TGTGCCAGCAGCATACAGCATACCACGAACTATGGCTACACCTTC. This sequence encodes CASSIQHTTNYGYTF.